These 5 T cell receptor beta chains originate from one sample sequenced in a study of blood T cell repertoires in COVID-19. The repertoire was sequenced with immunoSEQ multiplex PCR; TCRdb's copy has only in-frame clones and lacks some. The data show about 280,000 clones, 86% seen once. The specimen was peripheral blood. The receptors come from a woman between 65 and 79 years old with COVID-19, enrolled during active disease.

The J gene is TRBJ1-1, the V gene TRBV11-2; D is possibly TRBD1 (6 bases). Germline V CDR1 and CDR2: SGHAT, FQNNGV. There are 14 residues in the CDR3. The V gene lost 6 bases and the J gene lost 2 bases, with 13 bases spanning the gap. As DNA, the CDR3 is TGTGCCAGCAGTTCCGGGACACACAACACTGAAGCTTTCTTT. Translating gives CASSSGTHNTEAFF. The full variable domain, completed using reference TRBV11-2 and TRBJ1-1, is EAGVAQSPRYKIIEKRQSVAFWCNPISGHATLYWYQQILGQGPKLLIQFQNNGVVDDSQLPKDRFSAERLKGVDSTLKIQPAKLEDSAVYLCASSSGTHNTEAFFGQGTRLTVV.

The rearrangement links TRBV27 to TRBJ1-2; tentatively, D is TRBD1 (6 bases). Germline V gives CDR1 MNHEY, CDR2 SMNVEV (reference sequence). V lost 6 bases and J lost 4, with 18 bases in between. This CDR3 region has 15 residues. The DNA for the CDR3 is TGTGCCAGCAGCCCTTCCCTTGACAGGATCTATGGCTACACCTTC. Translated, it gives CASSPSLDRIYGYTF.

The V call is TRBV2, the J call TRBJ2-7; perhaps TRBD1 as D (5 bases). The V gene lost 6 bases and the J gene lost 5 bases, with 14 bases spanning the gap. Germline V gene data show CDR1 as SNHLY and CDR2 as FYNNEI. The CDR3 has 13 amino acids. This chain's CDR3 is CASRPGIDHEQYF. The CDR3 region has the DNA TGTGCCAGCAGACCAGGGATAGACCACGAGCAGTACTTC. The variable domain in full, completed from reference TRBV2 and TRBJ2-7, reads EPEVTQTPSHQVTQMGQEVILRCVPISNHLYFYWYRQILGQKVEFLVSFYNNEISEKSEIFDDQFSVERPDGSNFTLKIRSTKLEDSAMYFCASRPGIDHEQYFGPGTRLTVT.

The chain joins TRBV7-2 to TRBJ1-1; D ambiguous. The length of the CDR3 is 15 residues. The germline gives CDR1 SGHTA, CDR2 FQGNSA. Trimming left V 3 bases short and J 3 bases short, with 14 bases between. CDR3: CASSFIQRRDTEAFF. The CDR3 coding sequence is TGTGCCAGCAGCTTTATCCAGCGGCGGGACACTGAAGCTTTCTTT. Full variable domain (outside the CDR3, taken from reference TRBV7-2 and TRBJ1-1): GAGVSQSPSNKVTEKGKDVELRCDPISGHTALYWYRQSLGQGLEFLIYFQGNSAPDKSGLPSDRFSAERTGGSVSTLTIQRTQQEDSAVYLCASSFIQRRDTEAFFGQGTRLTVV.

The chain is built from TRBV6-1 and TRBJ1-4, with a tentative D call TRBD1 (5 bases). Germline CDR1 and CDR2: MNHNS and SASEGT. The CDR3 has 15 amino acids. Trimming took off 0 bases at V and 6 bases at J, with 11 bases between the two ends. The CDR3 DNA follows: TGTGCCAGCAGTGAAGCGCAGGGTCCAGATGAAAAACTGTTTTTT. Residues: CASSEAQGPDEKLFF.